The T cell receptor beta chain under discussion was sequenced for a study of blood T cell repertoires in COVID-19. About the study: PBMCs, B-cell-depleted T cells, or T cells provided the cDNA or gDNA that made up the material.

Profiled with immunoSEQ multiplex PCR; TCRdb holds only in-frame clones, not every one. This table holds some 240,000 clones, around four fifths found once. Sequences were obtained from peripheral blood. This receptor was obtained from a woman aged 60-70 years with active or convalescent COVID-19.

The CDR3 coding sequence is TGTGCCAGTAGTTTACGGGACAGGGGTTACACTGAAGCTTTCTTT. Translated: CASSLRDRGYTEAFF. V is TRBV19 and J is TRBJ1-1; TRBD1 matches 10 bases. The CDR3 sequence is 15 residues long. V shed 5 bases, J shed 3 bases, and the junction held 6 bases outside the gene matches. From germline, CDR1 is LNHDA and CDR2 SQIVND (reference sequence).